A single sample gave rise to the 8 T cell receptor beta chains below, sequenced in a study of T-cell memory formation after mild COVID-19 (dated by TCRdb to 2020 to 2023). Libraries were prepared through 5' RACE. The sequencing machine was an Illumina NovaSeq 6000. TCRdb applied fastp at Q25 and MiXCR to the public reads, then kept only in-frame beta chains. Rows with a matching CDR3 protein are joined into one entry that keeps the most common DNA and genes. This sample holds roughly 150,000 distinct CDR3 sequences; roughly 15% were observed only once. Of the sample, roughly 15% falls within the top ten clones. The sequenced sample was PBMCs or a T cell subset sorted from them (not recorded which). Receptors originate from an adult woman who had mild COVID-19 (a few samples of this study predate the infection). The sample titles of this study are shuffled in the database, so cell type and time point are left out; the donor was told from shared clones.

The rearrangement links TRBV5-1 to TRBJ2-7; 13 bases are a match to TRBD2. Looked up from germline, CDR1 is SGHRS and CDR2 is YFSETQ. The CDR3 runs 15 residues. Trimming cost V 0 bases and J 6 bases; bases outside gene matches: 3. The CDR3 loop reads CASSLGLAGGVEQYF. CDR3 coding DNA: TGCGCCAGCAGCTTGGGACTAGCGGGAGGCGTCGAGCAGTACTTC.

The chain combines TRBV9 with TRBJ2-7; D is perhaps TRBD2 (5 bases). Germline loops: CDR1 SGDLS, CDR2 YYNGEE. The germline V and J ends were trimmed by 3 bases and 6 bases, with 22 bases remaining between them. This CDR3 is 16 amino acids long. Here the CDR3 reads CASSAAATGFLIEQYF. CDR3 in DNA: TGTGCCAGCAGCGCCGCCGCGACGGGGTTCTTGATCGAGCAGTACTTC.

This clonotype appeared a few times. The CDR3 nucleotides read TGCAGTGCTAGAGATCCCCTTCCGAGCTCCTACAATGAGCAGTTCTTC. It encodes CSARDPLPSSYNEQFF. The rearrangement uses TRBV20-1 and TRBJ2-1; D unclear. Between the trimmed V and J ends, which lost 0 bases and 0 bases, there was a span of 12 bases. The CDR3 is made up of 16 amino acids. The germline V gene has CDR1 DFQATT and CDR2 SNEGSKA (reference sequence).

The chain carries TRBV7-2 and TRBJ2-5, with TRBD2 identical over 9 bases. CDR1 is SGHTA and CDR2 is FQGNSA in the germline V gene. The CDR3 has 17 residues. After removal of 5 bases from V and 4 bases from J, the junction contained 14 bases not matched to a gene. The CDR3 is CASSPRNWRTSVETQYF. CDR3 in DNA: TGTGCCAGCAGCCCCAGAAATTGGAGGACTAGCGTAGAGACCCAGTACTTC.

The chain links TRBV29-1 to TRBJ1-1; 7 nucleotides agree with TRBD1. The germline gives CDR1 SQVTM, CDR2 ANQGSEA. V dropped 5 bases and J dropped 0; count of bases not matched to a gene: 3. The length of the CDR3 is 13 residues. As DNA, the CDR3 is TGCAGCGTTTTGACAGGGTTGAACACTGAAGCTTTCTTT. Translating gives CSVLTGLNTEAFF.

The rearrangement links TRBV20-1 to TRBJ2-3, with 7 bases that match TRBD1. Germline CDR1 is DFQATT and CDR2 is SNEGSKA (reference sequence). The CDR3 sequence is 16 residues long. Losses at the gene ends were 0 bases for V and 1 base for J; bases not matched to a gene: 7. As DNA, the CDR3 is TGCAGTGCTAGAGATCGGGTAGGGGGCGGCACAGATACGCAGTATTTT. Translated, it gives CSARDRVGGGTDTQYF.

This clonotype occurred a few times. The chain is built from TRBV16 and TRBJ2-3; D is unresolved. With 4 bases removed from V and 5 bases from J, the gap between germline ends came to 10 bases. Looked up from germline, CDR1 is KGHSY and CDR2 is FQNENV. This CDR3 has 13 amino acids. The DNA of the CDR3 is TGTGCCAGCAGCCTTAATCTGGGAGATACGCAGTATTTT. Amino acid sequence: CASSLNLGDTQYF. Filled out from reference TRBV16 and TRBJ2-3, the complete variable domain reads GEEVAQTPKHLVRGEGQKAKLYCAPIKGHSYVFWYQQVLKNEFKFLISFQNENVFDETGMPKERFSAKCLPNSPCSLEIQATKLEDSAVYFCASSLNLGDTQYFGPGTRLTVL.

This clonotype came up a few times. This chain uses TRBV6-6 with TRBJ2-7; D is possibly TRBD1 or TRBD2 (6 bases each). The CDR3 loop spans 13 amino acids. CDR1 MNHNY and CDR2 SVGAGI come from the germline V gene (reference sequence). V was pared by 5 bases and J by 1 base, with 9 bases between. The CDR3, as DNA: TGTGCCAGCAGTGGCGGGACATCCTACGAGCAGTACTTC. Translation: CASSGGTSYEQYF.